Below, 13 T cell receptor beta chains from the same sample are listed, as sequenced in a study of cytomegalovirus exposure and HLA in healthy donors. The primer mix had 60 Vbeta and 13 Jbeta primers. The protocol was immunoSEQ multiplex PCR, while the TCRdb copy is restricted to in-frame clones and leaves out a portion. The data show around 180,000 clones, over 60% seen once. The sequencing input was PBMCs. The receptors originated from a girl between 10 and 17 years old in good health and CMV-seronegative.

This clone was picked up a small number of times. The chain joins TRBV19 to TRBJ1-5; 11 bases align to TRBD1. CDR1 is LNHDA and CDR2 is SQIVND in the germline V gene (reference sequence). This CDR3 contains 16 residues. The ends lost 7 bases at V and 1 base at J; junction bases unmatched: 6. CDR3 residues: CASTADRGRSNQPQHF. The DNA of the CDR3 is TGTGCCAGTACCGCGGACAGGGGGCGAAGCAATCAGCCCCAGCATTTT.

This sequence joins TRBV10-1 and TRBJ2-7; TRBD2 aligns across 8 bases. Germline V gene lookup returns CDR1 WNHNN and CDR2 SYGVQD (reference sequence). The CDR3 has 13 residues. The V gene end was trimmed by 4 bases and the J gene end by 5 bases; junction bases not matched to a gene: 4. The CDR3 spells CASSAGGADEQYF. The CDR3 bases are TGCGCCAGCAGTGCCGGGGGGGCAGACGAGCAGTACTTC.

The gene calls are TRBV30 and TRBJ2-2, with D tentatively TRBD1 (6 bases). The V gene lost 0 bases and the J gene lost 7 bases, with 9 bases spanning the gap. The CDR3 consists of 13 residues. CDR1 is GTSNPN, CDR2 SVGIG, per germline (reference sequence). The CDR3 region has the DNA TGTGCCTGGAGTGTCACAGGGTACGGGGAGCTGTTTTTT. Its translation is CAWSVTGYGELFF.

This chain uses TRBV7-9 with TRBJ2-7, with a tentative D call TRBD2 (6 bases). Trimming took 1 base from V and 4 from J, leaving 11 bases between them. CDR1 is SEHNR, CDR2 FQNEAQ, per germline (reference sequence). CDR3 length equals 14 residues. CDR3 amino acids: CASSLVGGLYEQYF. CDR3 bases: TGTGCCAGCAGCTTAGTTGGAGGGCTATACGAGCAGTACTTC.

The rearrangement uses TRBV7-9 and TRBJ2-3; the match to TRBD2 covers 7 bases. Germline trimming cut 1 base from V and 2 bases from J; bases unmatched to any gene: 9. Germline V gene sequence: CDR1 SEHNR, CDR2 FQNEAQ (reference sequence). The CDR3 spans 17 residues. CDR3 residues: CASSLVIELAFTDTQYF. DNA for the CDR3: TGTGCCAGCAGCTTAGTAATCGAACTAGCGTTCACAGATACGCAGTATTTT. The full variable domain, in which reference TRBV7-9 and TRBJ2-3 provide the parts outside the CDR3, is DTGVSQNPRHKITKRGQNVTFRCDPISEHNRLYWYRQTLGQGPEFLTYFQNEAQLEKSRLLSDRFSAERPKGSFSTLEIQRTEQGDSAMYLCASSLVIELAFTDTQYFGPGTRLTVL.

The J gene is TRBJ2-1, the V gene TRBV4-1, with 7 bases that match TRBD1. The CDR3 is 17 residues long. The ends lost 5 bases at V and 4 bases at J; junction bases unmatched: 14. Looked up from germline, CDR1 is MGHRA and CDR2 is YSYEKL. CDR3 coding DNA: TGCGCCAGCAGCACCCGGGACAGTCACATCCCGTACAATGAGCAGTTCTTC. Encoded protein: CASSTRDSHIPYNEQFF.

The genes are TRBV6-1 and TRBJ2-7; 8 nucleotides match TRBD1. Germline CDR1 MNHNS, CDR2 SASEGT. The length of the CDR3 is 14 residues. The V gene end was trimmed by 1 base and the J gene end by 7 bases; junction bases not matched to a gene: 6. CDR3 nucleotides: TGTGCCAGCAGTGAAGGGCAGGGGGCGAGGGAGCAGTACTTC. Translated, it gives CASSEGQGAREQYF.

This clone was counted a single time. The chain recombines TRBV6-5 with TRBJ1-1; D remains unclear. The CDR3 totals 14 residues. Germline CDR1 is MNHEY and CDR2 is SVGAGI. The germline V and J ends were trimmed by 7 bases and 3 bases, with 15 bases remaining between them. CDR3 in amino acids: CASTLVRGDTEAFF. The DNA for the CDR3 is TGTGCCAGCACTCTGGTGAGAGGTGACACTGAAGCTTTCTTT.

This clone was observed a handful of times. The J gene is TRBJ1-3, the V gene TRBV2, with 7 bases that match TRBD1. Germline CDR1 is SNHLY and CDR2 is FYNNEI. This CDR3 spans 14 amino acids. The ends lost 3 bases at V and 4 bases at J; junction bases unmatched: 3. The CDR3 DNA is TGTGCCAGCAGTGATAGACAGGGAGGAAACACCATATATTTT. Its protein product is CASSDRQGGNTIYF. The whole variable domain, remainder taken from reference TRBV2 and TRBJ1-3, is EPEVTQTPSHQVTQMGQEVILRCVPISNHLYFYWYRQILGQKVEFLVSFYNNEISEKSEIFDDQFSVERPDGSNFTLKIRSTKLEDSAMYFCASSDRQGGNTIYFGEGSWLTVV.

The chain has TRBV13 and TRBJ1-2; 9 bases are shared with TRBD1. The V gene's germline CDR1 is PRHDT and CDR2 FYEKMQ (reference sequence). The CDR3 has 16 residues. The V segment lost 5 bases and the J segment 4 bases; nucleotides outside the gene matches: 11. The CDR3 loop is CASSPITGGDRYGYTF. The CDR3 nucleotides read TGTGCCAGCAGCCCGATCACAGGGGGCGATCGCTATGGCTACACCTTC.

Here the CDR3 DNA reads TGTGCCAGCAGCTCCACAGGGAGCGCCCTGCAGTATTTT. As protein: CASSSTGSALQYF. J is TRBJ2-3 and V is TRBV7-9, with D maybe TRBD1 (6 bases). This CDR3 is built from 13 residues. V dropped 4 bases and J dropped 11 bases, with 16 bases sitting between them. Germline V gene sequence: CDR1 SEHNR, CDR2 FQNEAQ (reference sequence). The full variable domain, completed using reference TRBV7-9 and TRBJ2-3, is DTGVSQNPRHKITKRGQNVTFRCDPISEHNRLYWYRQTLGQGPEFLTYFQNEAQLEKSRLLSDRFSAERPKGSFSTLEIQRTEQGDSAMYLCASSSTGSALQYFGPGTRLTVL.

This clone was counted only a few times. V gene TRBV27 combines with J gene TRBJ2-1; possible D gene TRBD2, 5 bases. Deletions cut 3 bases from V and 8 bases from J, with 8 bases between. This CDR3 spans 12 amino acids. Germline V gene sequence: CDR1 MNHEY, CDR2 SMNVEV (reference sequence). DNA for the CDR3: TGTGCCAGCAGTTTTATCGGGGATGAGCAGTTCTTC. Translated: CASSFIGDEQFF.

The genes are TRBV2 and TRBJ1-5; a weak D match, TRBD1 (6 bases). V lost 4 bases to trimming and J lost 6 bases, with 16 bases between them. CDR3 size: 15 residues. CDR1 and CDR2 (germline): SNHLY, FYNNEI. CDR3 in amino acids: CASSGEGGGVQPQHF. Here the CDR3 DNA reads TGTGCCAGCAGTGGGGAGGGGGGCGGCGTTCAGCCCCAGCATTTT.